The 29 T cell receptor beta chains given below trace back to one sample, sequenced in a study of blood T cell repertoires in COVID-19. Sequencing used immunoSEQ multiplex PCR; TCRdb keeps in-frame clones, though not all of them. The table has about 83,000 clones, approximately 86% seen once. Sequenced sample: peripheral blood. These receptor sequences come from an elderly woman in a cohort sampled during active or convalescent COVID-19.

CDR3 sequence reads: CAISHGTENTEAFF. CDR3 nucleotide sequence: TGTGCCATCAGTCACGGGACAGAGAACACTGAAGCTTTCTTT. J is TRBJ1-1 and V is TRBV10-3, with TRBD1 matching 7 bases. Germline trimming cut 5 bases from V and 1 base from J; bases unmatched to any gene: 4. The germline CDR1 and CDR2 sequences are ENHRY and SYGVKD. The CDR3 totals 14 residues.

This clone appeared a single time. This chain connects TRBV5-1 to TRBJ2-7, with D possibly TRBD1 on 7 matching bases. The CDR3 length is 14 residues. V lost 2 bases and J 6 bases, leaving 15 bases between the germline ends. CDR1 SGHRS and CDR2 YFSETQ come from the germline V gene. The CDR3 coding sequence is TGCGCCAGCAGCTTCCGACAGGGAGCGGGCGAGCAGTACTTC. It is translated as CASSFRQGAGEQYF.

This chain connects TRBV3-1 (or the pseudogene TRBV3-2) to TRBJ1-6; D might be TRBD1 (5 bases). From germline, CDR1 is LGHDT and CDR2 YNNKEL (reference sequence). V lost 1 base to trimming and J lost 6 bases, with 10 bases between them. This CDR3 comprises 15 residues. The CDR3, as DNA: TGTGCCAGCAGCCAAGGGGACTCGAGTAATTCACCCCTCCACTTT. Translated, it gives CASSQGDSSNSPLHF.

The rearrangement joins TRBV4-1 to TRBJ1-1; weak D call: TRBD1 (5 bases). Germline values: CDR1 MGHRA, CDR2 YSYEKL. The CDR3 runs to 15 residues. Trimming cost V 1 base and J 1 base, with 10 bases left between them. The CDR3 protein is CASSQAWQGNTEAFF. The CDR3, as DNA: TGCGCCAGCAGCCAAGCGTGGCAGGGGAACACTGAAGCTTTCTTT.

With respect to this clone: Distinct nucleotide sequences in the sample also encode this CDR3. This chain joins TRBV28 and TRBJ1-1; TRBD1 matches 7 bases. CDR3 size: 14 residues. V shed 6 bases, J shed 2 bases, and the junction held 6 bases outside the gene matches. Per the germline V gene, CDR1 is MDHEN and CDR2 is SYDVKM. As DNA, the CDR3 is TGTGCCAGCAGCCCGGGACAGAGAAACACTGAAGCTTTCTTT. Amino acid sequence: CASSPGQRNTEAFF.

This sequence joins TRBV10-3 and TRBJ2-1, with a tentative D call TRBD2 (5 bases). This CDR3 is built from 14 residues. Germline V gene sequence: CDR1 ENHRY, CDR2 SYGVKD. V was cut by 3 bases and J by 7 bases, with 13 bases left in between. The CDR3 protein is CAISDRGRTNEQFF. The CDR3 DNA reads as TGTGCCATCAGTGACCGAGGACGGACTAATGAGCAGTTCTTC.

The V call is TRBV24-1, the J call TRBJ2-1; 11 bases fit TRBD2. V gave up 5 bases and J gave up 1 base; unmatched junction bases: 6. Germline loops: CDR1 KGHDR, CDR2 SFDVKD. The CDR3 covers 17 residues. The CDR3 bases are TGTGCCACCAGTGTCCAACTAGCGGGAGCATCCTACAATGAGCAGTTCTTC. Translated, it gives CATSVQLAGASYNEQFF.

The chain links TRBV11-1 to TRBJ2-7, with D possibly being TRBD2 (6 bases). The germline V gene has CDR1 SGHAT and CDR2 FQDESV (reference sequence). The germline V and J ends were trimmed by 8 bases and 4 bases, with 21 bases remaining between them. There are 15 residues in the CDR3. The chain's CDR3 is CASYYKAGILYEQYF. CDR3 nucleotides: TGTGCCAGCTACTATAAGGCGGGGATCTTATACGAGCAGTACTTC. The full variable domain, in which reference TRBV11-1 and TRBJ2-7 provide the parts outside the CDR3, is EAEVAQSPRYKITEKSQAVAFWCDPISGHATLYWYRQILGQGPELLVQFQDESVVDDSQLPKDRFSAERLKGVDSTLKIQPAELGDSAMYLCASYYKAGILYEQYFGPGTRLTVT.

J is TRBJ2-2 and V is TRBV7-3; 7 positions match TRBD1. The CDR3 is 13 amino acids. Germline V CDR1 and CDR2: SGHTA, FQGTGA. With V trimmed by 1 base and J by 10 bases, 3 bases remained unmatched. In DNA, the CDR3 is TGTGCCAGCAGCTTAAGACAGGGAGTGGAGCTGTTTTTT. It codes for CASSLRQGVELFF.

The CDR3 DNA follows: TGTGCCAGCAGCTCCACAGGGGGCGGGTCACCCCTCCACTTT. It specifies CASSSTGGGSPLHF. The chain links TRBV7-9 to TRBJ1-6; 9 bases align to TRBD1. Germline-derived CDR1 and CDR2 are SEHNR and FQNEAQ (reference sequence). The CDR3 length is 14 residues. The V gene end was trimmed by 4 bases and the J gene end by 10 bases; junction bases not matched to a gene: 5.

The chain's CDR3 is CASRWDRQNTGELFF. CDR3 DNA: TGTGCCAGTCGCTGGGACAGGCAGAACACCGGGGAGCTGTTTTTT. J is TRBJ2-2 and V is TRBV19, with 8 bases lining up with TRBD1. Germline V gene data show CDR1 as LNHDA and CDR2 as SQIVND (reference sequence). This CDR3 spans 15 amino acids. The ends lost 8 bases at V and 1 base at J; junction bases unmatched: 6.

This clone came up a few times. V and J are TRBV12-2 and TRBJ1-6; the table's D call, TRBD1, was not checked against the DNA. TRBV12-2 is classified as a pseudogene. The CDR3 loop spans 16 amino acids. This chain's CDR3 is CASRQDRDSYNSPLHF. The CDR3 nucleotides are TGTGCAAGTCGCCAGGACAGGGACTCCTATAATTCACCCCTCCACTTT.

This clone has just one count. The V call is TRBV10-3, the J call TRBJ1-1, with 7 bases matching TRBD1. Trimming took 0 bases from V and 1 from J; bases not matched to a gene: 2. This CDR3 is built from 15 residues. Per the germline V gene, CDR1 is ENHRY and CDR2 is SYGVKD. The CDR3 reads CAISESRQGNTEAFF. The DNA for the CDR3 is TGTGCCATCAGTGAGTCGAGACAGGGGAACACTGAAGCTTTCTTT.

The rearrangement links TRBV10-3 to TRBJ1-3; 8 nucleotides agree with TRBD1. Looked up from germline, CDR1 is ENHRY and CDR2 is SYGVKD. Trimming at V came to 6 bases and at J to 4 bases, leaving 5 bases not matched to a gene. The CDR3 has 14 residues. CDR3 nucleotide sequence: TGTGCCATCAGCCGACAGGGGTTCGGAAACACCATATATTTT. Protein sequence: CAISRQGFGNTIYF.

The V and J genes are TRBV19 and TRBJ1-3, with D possibly being TRBD1 (5 bases). The length of the CDR3 is 13 residues. The V end lost 3 bases, the J end lost 2 bases, and 5 bases lay between the germline ends. Germline lookup yields CDR1 LNHDA and CDR2 SQIVND (reference sequence). CDR3 protein: CASSIRAGNTIYF. In DNA, the CDR3 is TGTGCCAGTAGTATCAGGGCTGGAAACACCATATATTTT.

The chain combines TRBV9 with TRBJ2-1; tentatively, D is TRBD2 (6 bases). Deletions cut 2 bases from V and 0 bases from J, with 12 bases between. This CDR3 region has 16 residues. Looked up from germline, CDR1 is SGDLS and CDR2 is YYNGEE. The chain's CDR3 is CASSVLERVSYNEQFF. CDR3 nucleotide sequence: TGTGCCAGCAGCGTTTTAGAGCGGGTCTCCTACAATGAGCAGTTCTTC.

This clone was recorded only once. V and J are TRBV5-1 and TRBJ1-4, with 10 bases matching TRBD1. After removal of 4 bases from V and 7 bases from J, the junction contained 7 bases not matched to a gene. Per germline, CDR1 SGHRS and CDR2 YFSETQ. This CDR3 spans 15 amino acids. The CDR3 nucleotides are TGCGCCAGCAGCCAACGGGACAGGGGCGGTGAAAAACTGTTTTTT. The encoded protein is CASSQRDRGGEKLFF.

This clone was observed once. The CDR3 region has the DNA TGTGCCAGCAGTGAAGTAGGGGCCTTATATAATTCACCCCTCCACTTT. Its translation is CASSEVGALYNSPLHF. V is TRBV6-1 and J is TRBJ1-6; TRBD1 might be the D (5 bases). Germline V gives CDR1 MNHNS, CDR2 SASEGT. The V end was cut by 1 base, the J end by 4 bases, with 11 bases between. The CDR3 extends over 16 amino acids.

The chain has TRBV24-1 and TRBJ1-4; D possibly corresponds to TRBD1 (5 bases). The V end was cut by 4 bases, the J end by 7 bases, with 12 bases between. The CDR3 covers 14 residues. CDR1 KGHDR and CDR2 SFDVKD come from the germline V gene. CDR3: CATSDPAGGEKLFF. In DNA form, the CDR3 reads TGTGCCACCAGTGACCCGGCGGGGGGTGAAAAACTGTTTTTT.

The chain is built from TRBV5-1 and TRBJ2-1; 7 bases agree with TRBD2. The CDR3 sequence is 16 residues long. Trimming cost V 0 bases and J 1 base; bases outside gene matches: 4. The germline gives CDR1 SGHRS, CDR2 YFSETQ. CDR3 DNA: TGCGCCAGCAGCTTGGTGGCTAGCGGTTCCTACAATGAGCAGTTCTTC. It codes for CASSLVASGSYNEQFF.

This chain links TRBV5-1 with TRBJ1-1; D is unresolved. CDR1 SGHRS and CDR2 YFSETQ come from the germline V gene. Between the trimmed V and J ends, which lost 3 bases and 1 base, there was a span of 7 bases. CDR3 length: 13 residues. The CDR3 loop is CASSYSRNTEAFF. CDR3 bases: TGCGCCAGCAGCTACAGCCGGAACACTGAAGCTTTCTTT.

This clone was seen only a few times. Mismatch with germline at one junction end may stem from a read error. This chain joins TRBV18 and TRBJ2-5, with D tentatively TRBD1 (5 bases). The CDR3 is 14 residues long. The germline gives CDR1 KGHSH, CDR2 LQKENI. The CDR3 DNA reads as TGTGCCAGCTCCCCACCGACAGTTTGGGGGACCCAGTACTTC. Protein: CASSPPTVWGTQYF.

The V call is TRBV9, the J call TRBJ2-3, with D possibly TRBD1 on 6 matching bases. With 4 bases removed from V and 4 bases from J, the gap between germline ends came to 16 bases. This CDR3 has 15 amino acids. The V gene's germline CDR1 is SGDLS and CDR2 YYNGEE. CDR3 coding DNA: TGTGCCAGCAGCCTTGATACAGGGATGGCAGATACGCAGTATTTT. It codes for CASSLDTGMADTQYF. Supplemented by reference TRBV9 and TRBJ2-3, the full variable domain reads DSGVTQTPKHLITATGQRVTLRCSPRSGDLSVYWYQQSLDQGLQFLIQYYNGEERAKGNILERFSAQQFPDLHSELNLSSLELGDSALYFCASSLDTGMADTQYFGPGTRLTVL.

The rearrangement uses TRBV28 and TRBJ2-7; D is unclear. Trimming removed 8 bases at V and 3 bases at J, with 5 bases between. From germline, CDR1 is MDHEN and CDR2 SYDVKM. The CDR3 has 10 residues. The CDR3 here is CASADYEQYF. The CDR3 DNA reads TGTGCCAGCGCGGACTACGAGCAGTACTTC.

The chain is built from TRBV5-6 and TRBJ1-2, with a possible D match to TRBD1 (6 bases). The CDR3 length is 19 residues. Trimming cost V 1 base and J 2 bases, with 24 bases left between them. The germline V gene encodes CDR1 SGHDT and CDR2 YYEEEE. The CDR3 here is CASSLYGAGANPKNYGYTF. The CDR3 region has the DNA TGTGCCAGCAGCTTGTATGGGGCAGGGGCCAACCCAAAAAACTATGGCTACACCTTC.

The chain combines TRBV5-5 with TRBJ2-3; D not resolved. CDR3 length equals 15 residues. Germline CDR1 and CDR2: SGHKS and YYEKEE (reference sequence). With 1 base removed from V and 0 bases from J, the gap between germline ends came to 9 bases. In DNA form, the CDR3 reads TGTGCCAGCAGCTTGACAGCAGCTAGCACAGATACGCAGTATTTT. Residues: CASSLTAASTDTQYF.

The chain carries TRBV7-3 and TRBJ2-3; D might be TRBD1 (8 bases). The CDR3 has 14 residues. V lost 5 bases to trimming and J lost 4 bases, with 13 bases between them. Germline loops: CDR1 SGHTA, CDR2 FQGTGA. In DNA form, the CDR3 reads TGTGCCAGCAGCCAGGGGGCGGGAGCAGATACGCAGTATTTT. Translated, it gives CASSQGAGADTQYF.

The gene calls are TRBV5-5 and TRBJ2-5; 8 nucleotides align to TRBD2. CDR3 length: 16 amino acids. Trimming removed 2 bases from V and 2 bases from J; junction bases left unmatched: 8. Germline assignment: CDR1 SGHKS and CDR2 YYEKEE (reference sequence). This chain's CDR3 is CASSFRAGAYQETQYF. The CDR3 bases are TGTGCCAGCAGCTTTAGAGCGGGGGCCTATCAAGAGACCCAGTACTTC.

V is TRBV19 and J is TRBJ2-7; 9 bases are a match to TRBD1. V trimming: 7 bases; J trimming: 1 base; junction bases outside the gene matches: 17. The CDR3 covers 18 residues. Looked up from germline, CDR1 is LNHDA and CDR2 is SQIVND (reference sequence). The CDR3 sequence: CASTLGFFGTGRSYEQYF. CDR3 sequence (DNA): TGTGCCAGTACCCTCGGCTTCTTTGGGACAGGGCGATCCTACGAGCAGTACTTC.